This paragraph reports one T cell receptor beta chain. Naive CD8 cells lacked CD45RO, underwent positive selection for CCR7 and left out terminally differentiated effector memory CD45RA+ cells. These data come from a study of shared clonotypes between healthy human individuals. This CDR3 is built from 14 residues. V lost 10 bases and J 0 bases, leaving 13 bases between the germline ends. In germline, CDR1 is WNHNN, CDR2 SYGVQD (reference sequence). Genomic DNA of each subset was evenly split across several immunoSEQ plates. For sorted subsets, 150 to 200 ng DNA per replicate equaled some 27,000 T cell genomes. Generated by immunoSEQ multiplex PCR, the TCRdb table keeps only in-frame clones and is missing some. The repertoire holds around 600,000 clones, 95% seen once, with approximately 0.11% in the top ten.

This sequence joins TRBV10-1 and TRBJ2-1, with a tentative D call TRBD2 (5 bases). The TCR originated in a woman in her twenties or thirties in good health. The sample was naive CD8+ T cells sorted from blood. The CDR3 DNA reads TGCGCCAAGTTAGCGCTGAGCTCCTACAATGAGCAGTTCTTC. As protein: CAKLALSSYNEQFF.